This entry lists 5 T cell receptor beta chains sequenced from one sample in a study of blood T cell repertoires in COVID-19. The data were produced by immunoSEQ multiplex PCR, yet TCRdb's version contains in-frame clones alone and is incomplete. This sample carries 55,000 to 60,000 clones, roughly 76% of them seen once, and the ten largest clones take more than 20%. The specimen sequenced was peripheral blood. These receptors were taken from a man between 45 and 60 years old with active or convalescent COVID-19.

This chain joins TRBV6-5 and TRBJ1-2; D is ambiguous. In germline, CDR1 is MNHEY, CDR2 SVGAGI. This CDR3 spans 15 amino acids. The V end lost 7 bases, the J end lost 4 bases, and 19 bases lay between the germline ends. This chain's CDR3 is CASTEGASGPYGYTF. The CDR3, as DNA: TGTGCCAGCACCGAAGGAGCCAGCGGACCCTATGGCTACACCTTC.

The rearrangement joins TRBV11-1 to TRBJ2-7; 9 bases are a match to TRBD2. Germline loops: CDR1 SGHAT, CDR2 FQDESV (reference sequence). CDR3 length: 15 residues. The ends lost 5 bases at V and 0 bases at J; junction bases unmatched: 5. The CDR3 region has the DNA TGTGCCAGCAGCCGACCTAGCGGGGTCTCCTACGAGCAGTACTTC. Encoded protein: CASSRPSGVSYEQYF. Using reference TRBV11-1 and TRBJ2-7 for the parts outside the CDR3, the full variable domain is EAEVAQSPRYKITEKSQAVAFWCDPISGHATLYWYRQILGQGPELLVQFQDESVVDDSQLPKDRFSAERLKGVDSTLKIQPAELGDSAMYLCASSRPSGVSYEQYFGPGTRLTVT.

The table lists this clone with a count of one. This rearrangement joins TRBV6-6 to TRBJ2-1, with D unclear. V was trimmed by 0 bases and J by 4 bases, leaving 7 bases between them. Germline V gives CDR1 MNHNY, CDR2 SVGAGI (reference sequence). The CDR3 is 14 amino acids. The CDR3 loop reads CASSYSIQYNEQFF. DNA for the CDR3: TGTGCCAGCAGTTACTCGATACAGTACAATGAGCAGTTCTTC.

The rearrangement joins TRBV10-2 to TRBJ2-3; 7 bases are a match to TRBD2. J lost 5 bases, V lost 7 bases, and 9 bases had no gene match. Germline lookup yields CDR1 WSHSY and CDR2 SAAADI. The CDR3 is 14 residues long. The CDR3 DNA is TGCGCCAGCACCTGGACTAGTGCGCGAGATACGCAGTATTTT. Protein: CASTWTSARDTQYF.

This clone was observed many times. V usage is TRBV5-6 and J usage is TRBJ2-7; D gene uncertain. There are 13 residues in the CDR3. Germline V gene lookup returns CDR1 SGHDT and CDR2 YYEEEE. Trimming removed 1 base at V and 3 bases at J, with 8 bases between. CDR3 protein: CASSLYLFYEQYF. The CDR3 DNA reads as TGTGCCAGCAGCTTGTATCTTTTCTACGAGCAGTACTTC.